Given below is one T cell receptor (beta chain) in context. No antigen is known for it. TCRdb's table, derived via immunoSEQ multiplex PCR, lists solely in-frame clones and lacks some. The table includes about 30,000 clones, 79% detected once. This specimen belongs to a study of OX40 agonist ivuxolimab in advanced cancers. Whole-study findings and limits: With doses of 0.1 to 3.0 mg/kg, CD4+ and CD8+ blood T cells had undergone clonal expansion by week 6.

V was pared by 8 bases and J by 7 bases, with 12 bases of the junction left unmatched. The CDR3 is 16 amino acids. Germline CDR1 reads WSHSY; CDR2 reads SAAADI. Sequenced material: CD4+ or CD8+ T cells sorted from blood, taken in a trial of the OX40 agonist ivuxolimab. The receptor comes from an adult with an advanced solid tumor such as melanoma, head and neck, liver or kidney cancer. V gene TRBV10-2 combines with J gene TRBJ2-1; TRBD2 aligns across 12 bases. The CDR3: CASARTSGDYWNEQFF. The CDR3 nucleotides read TGCGCCAGCGCCCGGACTAGCGGGGATTATTGGAATGAGCAGTTCTTC.